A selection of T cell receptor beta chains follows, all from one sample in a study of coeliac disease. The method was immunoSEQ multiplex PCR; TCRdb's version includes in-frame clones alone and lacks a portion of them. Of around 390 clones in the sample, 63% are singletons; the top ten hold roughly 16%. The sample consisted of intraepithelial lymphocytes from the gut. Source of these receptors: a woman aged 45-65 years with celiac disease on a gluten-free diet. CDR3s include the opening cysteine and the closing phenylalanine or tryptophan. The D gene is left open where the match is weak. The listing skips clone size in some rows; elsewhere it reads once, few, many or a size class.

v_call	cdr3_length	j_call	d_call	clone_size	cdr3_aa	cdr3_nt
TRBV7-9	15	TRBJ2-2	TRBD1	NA	CASSPRTGGTGELFF	TGTGCCAGCAGCCCCCGGACAGGGGGCACCGGGGAGCTGTTTTTT
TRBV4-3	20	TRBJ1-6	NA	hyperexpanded	CASSQDWLVQGKSYNSPLHF	TGCGCCAGCAGCCAAGATTGGTTGGTCCAGGGGAAGTCCTATAATTCACCCCTCCACTTT
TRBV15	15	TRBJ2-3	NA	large	CATSRDAQNTDTQYF	TGTGCCACCAGCAGAGACGCACAAAACACAGATACGCAGTATTTT
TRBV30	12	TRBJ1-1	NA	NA	CAWSVNGPGAFF	TGTGCCTGGAGTGTAAACGGCCCCGGGGCTTTCTTT
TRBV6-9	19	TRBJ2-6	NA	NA	CASSVYRALRQSRANVLTF	TGTGCCAGCAGTGTGTATCGCGCCTTACGACAAAGCCGGGCCAACGTCCTGACTTTC
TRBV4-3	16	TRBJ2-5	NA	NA	CASSQDYNRLLETQYF	TGCGCCAGCAGCCAAGATTATAACCGACTATTGGAGACCCAGTACTTC
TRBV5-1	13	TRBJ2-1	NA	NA	CASSSELGNEQFF	TGCGCCAGCAGCTCGGAGTTAGGCAATGAGCAGTTCTTC
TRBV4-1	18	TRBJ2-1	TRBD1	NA	CASSQEDTGTGYSNEQFF	TGCGCCAGCAGCCAAGAAGACACCGGGACAGGGTATAGCAATGAGCAGTTCTTC
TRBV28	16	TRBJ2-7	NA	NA	CASSFYLIPSLYEQYF	TGTGCCAGCAGTTTCTATTTAATACCCTCTCTCTACGAGCAGTACTTC
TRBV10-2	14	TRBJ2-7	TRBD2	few	CASSTPRGAYEQYF	TGCGCCAGCAGTACCCCCCGGGGGGCCTACGAGCAGTACTTC
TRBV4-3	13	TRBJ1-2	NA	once	CASSPWQGFGYTF	TGCGCCAGCAGCCCTTGGCAGGGCTTTGGCTACACCTTC
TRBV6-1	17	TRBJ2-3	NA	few	CASSDRRTGPSTDTQYF	TGTGCCAGCAGTGATCGTCGAACAGGGCCGAGCACAGATACGCAGTATTTT
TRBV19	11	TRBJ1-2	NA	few	CASSIGVGYTF	TGTGCCAGTAGTATCGGTGTTGGCTACACCTTC
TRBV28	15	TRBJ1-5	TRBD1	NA	CASRKTGGSNQPQHF	TGTGCCAGCAGAAAAACAGGGGGGAGCAATCAGCCCCAGCATTTT
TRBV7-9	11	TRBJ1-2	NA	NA	CASSPRGGYTF	TGTGCCAGCAGCCCTAGGGGGGGCTACACCTTC
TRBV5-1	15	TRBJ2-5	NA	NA	CASSLGHWKGETQYF	TGCGCCAGCAGCTTGGGACACTGGAAGGGGGAGACCCAGTACTTC
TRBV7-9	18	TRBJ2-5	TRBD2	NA	CASSLWLGGLAGLETQYF	TGTGCCAGCAGCTTATGGCTTGGGGGACTAGCGGGGTTAGAGACCCAGTACTTC
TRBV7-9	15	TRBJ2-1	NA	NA	CASSPHGSSYNEQFF	TGTGCCAGCAGCCCGCACGGTAGCTCCTACAATGAGCAGTTCTTC
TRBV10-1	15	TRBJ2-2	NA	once	CASRPGSVDTGELFF	TGCGCCAGCAGGCCGGGTAGTGTGGACACCGGGGAGCTGTTTTTT
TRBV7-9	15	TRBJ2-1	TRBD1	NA	CASRPQVDRVNEQFF	TGTGCCAGCAGGCCACAAGTGGACAGGGTCAATGAGCAGTTCTTC
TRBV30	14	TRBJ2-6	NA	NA	CAWSVYSGANVLTF	TGTGCCTGGAGTGTATACTCTGGGGCCAACGTCCTGACTTTC
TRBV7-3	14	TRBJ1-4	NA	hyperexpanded	CASIGQPSDEKLFF	TGTGCCAGCATTGGGCAGCCCTCAGATGAAAAACTGTTTTTT
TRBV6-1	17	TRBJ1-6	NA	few	CASSESPPARVVSPLHF	TGTGCCAGCAGTGAGAGTCCCCCGGCCAGGGTCGTCTCACCCCTCCACTTT
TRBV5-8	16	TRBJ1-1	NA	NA	CASSRPGQYLNTEAFF	TGTGCCAGCAGCCGGCCTGGACAGTACTTGAACACTGAAGCTTTCTTT
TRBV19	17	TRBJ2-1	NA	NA	CASSIMPSLSSYNEQFF	TGTGCCAGTAGTATAATGCCTAGCCTCAGCTCCTACAATGAGCAGTTCTTC
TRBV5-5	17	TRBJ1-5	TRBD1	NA	CASSLGEQGNSNQPQHF	TGTGCCAGCAGCTTGGGTGAACAGGGGAATAGCAATCAGCCCCAGCATTTT
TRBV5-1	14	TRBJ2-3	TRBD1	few	CASTTGQGTDTQYF	TGCGCCAGCACAACGGGACAGGGGACAGATACGCAGTATTTT